This TCR beta chain appears in the sequencing data of a study of T cell responses to AZD1222 COVID-19 vaccine. The CDR3 contains 15 residues. Looked up from germline, CDR1 is SGHNT and CDR2 is YYREEE (reference sequence). The junction had 7 bases not matched to a gene; V was cut back by 4 bases and J by 6 bases. The data were produced by immunoSEQ multiplex PCR, yet TCRdb's version contains in-frame clones alone and is incomplete. The table has just under 35,000 clones, about 89% seen once. V and J are TRBV5-4 and TRBJ2-2; TRBD1 matches 9 bases. The source material was peripheral blood, sampled on day 0 of AZD1222 vaccination. The receptor was derived from an adult in good health. For the CDR3, the DNA is TGTGCCAGCAGCCGGCGGACAGGGGAGGCCGGGGAGCTGTTTTTT. Its protein is CASSRRTGEAGELFF.